The 11 T cell receptor beta chains below were found in one sample sequenced in a study of blood T cell repertoires in COVID-19. Profiling relied on immunoSEQ multiplex PCR, and the TCRdb table lists in-frame clones only, not all of them. In the table there are 240,000 or so clones, 70% to 90% of which are singletons. The sequenced sample consisted of peripheral blood. These receptors were collected from a woman aged 35 to 49 who had recovered from COVID-19.

V usage is TRBV2 and J usage is TRBJ2-1; TRBD2 agrees at 15 bases. This CDR3 region has 17 residues. From germline, CDR1 is SNHLY and CDR2 FYNNEI. The V gene end was trimmed by 1 base and the J gene end by 10 bases; junction bases not matched to a gene: 8. The CDR3 is CASSEGWTSGRAGEQFF. The CDR3, as DNA: TGTGCCAGCAGTGAAGGGTGGACTAGCGGGAGGGCCGGGGAGCAGTTCTTC.

The chain couples TRBV19 to TRBJ1-1, with 9 bases that match TRBD1. V lost 7 bases, J lost 4 bases, and 7 bases stayed unmatched. The CDR3 totals 14 residues. The germline CDR1 and CDR2 sequences are LNHDA and SQIVND (reference sequence). The CDR3 bases are TGTGCCAGTACCCCCTCGGACAGGGGCACTGAAGCTTTCTTT. Amino acids: CASTPSDRGTEAFF. Drawing the rest from reference TRBV19 and TRBJ1-1, the complete variable domain is DGGITQSPKYLFRKEGQNVTLSCEQNLNHDAMYWYRQDPGQGLRLIYYSQIVNDFQKGDIAEGYSVSREKKESFPLTVTSAQKNPTAFYLCASTPSDRGTEAFFGQGTRLTVV.

The chain links TRBV23-1 to TRBJ1-2; D remains unclear. TRBV23-1 is an ORF, and what it does is uncertain. This CDR3 is built from 13 residues. Trimming pared 2 bases from V and 4 bases from J, leaving 8 bases between. The CDR3 coding sequence is TGCGCCAGCAGTCAACCCTTCGGCTATGGCTACACCTTC. Protein: CASSQPFGYGYTF.

About this clone: This specimen includes other DNA sequences encoding the same CDR3. The chain links TRBV18 to TRBJ2-5, with TRBD2 as a possible D gene (5 bases). CDR1 KGHSH and CDR2 LQKENI come from the germline V gene. CDR3 length: 13 amino acids. V was shortened by 3 bases and J by 1 base, with 6 bases between the two germline ends. As DNA, the CDR3 is TGTGCCAGCTCACCGGGGAGCCAAGAGACCCAGTACTTC. Protein sequence: CASSPGSQETQYF.

The chain carries TRBV30 and TRBJ1-3; D possibly corresponds to TRBD1 (5 bases). Germline CDR1 reads GTSNPN; CDR2 reads SVGIG (reference sequence). CDR3 length equals 15 residues. The V end was cut by 0 bases, the J end by 1 base, with 10 bases between. DNA of the CDR3: TGTGCCTGGAGTGTATCGGGGGGATCTGGAAACACCATATATTTT. Translation: CAWSVSGGSGNTIYF.

Here the CDR3 reads CASSPDRVVGETQYF. CDR3 nucleotide sequence: TGTGCCAGTAGTCCCGACAGGGTTGTTGGAGAGACCCAGTACTTC. The gene calls are TRBV19 and TRBJ2-5; 7 positions agree with TRBD1. The CDR3 extends over 15 amino acids. Germline CDR1 is LNHDA and CDR2 is SQIVND (reference sequence). After removal of 5 bases from V and 4 bases from J, the junction contained 10 bases not matched to a gene.

The chain recombines TRBV6-5 with TRBJ2-5; 8 bases match TRBD2. Germline-derived CDR1 and CDR2 are MNHEY and SVGAGI. V shed 6 bases and J 5 bases; nucleotides not matched to a gene: 5. This CDR3 spans 13 amino acids. This CDR3 reads CASSWTSRETQYF. CDR3 nucleotide sequence: TGTGCCAGCAGCTGGACTAGCAGGGAGACCCAGTACTTC.

This rearrangement joins TRBV11-2 to TRBJ2-5; D not resolved. CDR3 size: 11 residues. Trimming removed 5 bases from V and 5 bases from J, with 6 bases in between. In germline, CDR1 is SGHAT, CDR2 FQNNGV. CDR3 amino acids: CASSPSETQYF. CDR3 bases: TGTGCCAGCAGCCCTTCGGAGACCCAGTACTTC.

The chain couples TRBV10-3 to TRBJ2-7; 7 bases agree with TRBD2. The V and J ends lost 6 bases and 2 bases, in that order; junction bases with no gene match: 10. Germline-derived CDR1 and CDR2 are ENHRY and SYGVKD. The CDR3 has 15 amino acids. The CDR3 DNA reads as TGTGCCATCAGCCCTGGGAGGGGAGGACCCTACGAGCAGTACTTC. Its translation is CAISPGRGGPYEQYF.

V and J are TRBV5-5 and TRBJ1-5, with D possibly being TRBD1 (5 bases). Germline-derived CDR1 and CDR2 are SGHKS and YYEKEE (reference sequence). V lost 4 bases, J lost 1 base, and 15 bases lay in between. This CDR3 has 16 amino acids. The CDR3 loop reads CASSPGVGISNQPQHF. The CDR3 bases are TGTGCCAGCAGCCCGGGGGTCGGGATCAGCAATCAGCCCCAGCATTTT. Drawing the rest from reference TRBV5-5 and TRBJ1-5, the complete variable domain is DAGVTQSPTHLIKTRGQQVTLRCSPISGHKSVSWYQQVLGQGPQFIFQYYEKEERGRGNFPDRFSARQFPNYSSELNVNALLLGDSALYLCASSPGVGISNQPQHFGDGTRLSIL.

J is TRBJ2-1 and V is TRBV11-2; 10 nucleotides line up with TRBD2. Germline CDR1 reads SGHAT; CDR2 reads FQNNGV. With 5 bases clipped from V and 0 bases from J, the junction kept 4 bases outside the gene matches. This CDR3 spans 16 amino acids. The CDR3 nucleotides are TGTGCCAGCAGCCGGACTAGCGGCAACTCCTACAATGAGCAGTTCTTC. Amino acids: CASSRTSGNSYNEQFF.